This T cell receptor beta chain stems from a study of blood T cells in healthy people across ages. Study overall: About one barcoded beta molecule per two T cells was the capture yield of template switching. The study, taken as a whole, reports: Estimates drawn from one million T cells were deemed to understate diversity.

There are 14 residues in the CDR3. Germline CDR1 and CDR2: SGHRS and YFSETQ. V lost 4 bases, J lost 5 bases, and 7 bases stayed unmatched. For the second PCR, which ran for roughly 7 to 11 cycles, a sample-barcoded 5' primer and a J-beta primer mix were used. The authors tagged each cDNA molecule using a template-switch adaptor with 12 random nucleotides. There were at least 2.5 million CDR3-containing paired-end reads obtained from each sample. TCRdb fed the 5' RACE reads into MiXCR, producing one record per CDR3 protein. Among roughly 500,000 distinct CDR3 sequences, 27% were seen once, and the ten largest hold roughly 20%. Comment on this clonotype: Its specificity is not known.

The chain recombines TRBV5-1 with TRBJ2-7, with TRBD1 identical over 9 bases. The sequencing input was blood. The receptor was isolated from a woman in her seventies in good health. The CDR3 reads CASSPGQGPHEQYF. In DNA, the CDR3 is TGCGCCAGCAGCCCGGGACAGGGCCCCCACGAGCAGTACTTC.